The sequence of this T cell receptor beta chain was determined in a study of T cell repertoires in cytomegalovirus infection. The overall study: Evidence of both CMV infection and a matching HLA type came from public TCR beta signatures. Study-level points and caveats: In two of eight donors, the top clonotype was HLA-C-restricted CMV-specific.

V gave up 4 bases and J gave up 3 bases, with 6 bases separating them. The CDR3 contains 12 residues. This clonotype was seen at least ten times. What it recognizes is unknown. TCRdb recomputed calls from the reads with MiXCR, one row per CDR3 protein. The table shows under 100,000 distinct CDR3 sequences, with 3.7% occurring only once. The sample was PBMCs. The rearrangement links TRBV12-3 or TRBV12-4 to TRBJ1-1; no firm D call. The TCR comes from a human donor in good health (CMV status not recorded). Some clones in this sample may be carry-over from other donors' samples. CDR3 in DNA: TGTGCCAGCAGTTATCAATACACTGAAGCTTTCTTT. Translated, it gives CASSYQYTEAFF.